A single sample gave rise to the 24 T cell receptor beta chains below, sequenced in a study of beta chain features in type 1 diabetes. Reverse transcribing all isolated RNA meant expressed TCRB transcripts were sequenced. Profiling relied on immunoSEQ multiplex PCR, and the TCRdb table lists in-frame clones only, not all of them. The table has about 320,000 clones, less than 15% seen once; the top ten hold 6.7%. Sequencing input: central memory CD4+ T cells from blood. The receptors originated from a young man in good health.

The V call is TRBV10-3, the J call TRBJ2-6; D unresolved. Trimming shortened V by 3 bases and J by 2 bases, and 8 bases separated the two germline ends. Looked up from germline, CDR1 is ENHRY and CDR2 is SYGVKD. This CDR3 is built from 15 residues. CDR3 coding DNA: TGTGCCATCAGTGAAGGGCTAACTGGGGCCAACGTCCTGACTTTC. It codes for CAISEGLTGANVLTF.

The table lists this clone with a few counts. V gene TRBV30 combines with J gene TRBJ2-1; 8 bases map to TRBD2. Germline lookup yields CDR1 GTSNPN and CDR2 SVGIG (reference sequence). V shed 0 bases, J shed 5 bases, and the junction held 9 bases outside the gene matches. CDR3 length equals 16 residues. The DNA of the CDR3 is TGTGCCTGGAGTGTTGCTAGACTAGCGCTTAACAATGAGCAGTTCTTC. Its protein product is CAWSVARLALNNEQFF.

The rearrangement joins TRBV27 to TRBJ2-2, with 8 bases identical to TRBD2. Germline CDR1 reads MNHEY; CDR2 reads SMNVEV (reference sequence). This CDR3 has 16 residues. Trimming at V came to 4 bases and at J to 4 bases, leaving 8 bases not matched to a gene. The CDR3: CASSSRLAGFTGELFF. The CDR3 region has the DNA TGTGCCAGCAGTTCCCGATTAGCGGGGTTCACCGGGGAGCTGTTTTTT.

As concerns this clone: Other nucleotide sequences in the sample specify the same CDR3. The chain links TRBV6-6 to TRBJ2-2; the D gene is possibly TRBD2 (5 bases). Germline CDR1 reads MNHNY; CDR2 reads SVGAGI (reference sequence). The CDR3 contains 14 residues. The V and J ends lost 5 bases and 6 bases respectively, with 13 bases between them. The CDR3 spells CASSHPERAGELFF. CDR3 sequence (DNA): TGTGCCAGCAGTCACCCCGAGAGGGCCGGGGAGCTGTTTTTT.

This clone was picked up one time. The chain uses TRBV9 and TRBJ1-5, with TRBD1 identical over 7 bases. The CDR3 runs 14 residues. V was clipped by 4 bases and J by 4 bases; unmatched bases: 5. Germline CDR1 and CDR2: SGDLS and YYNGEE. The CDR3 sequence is CASSRSGGNQPQHF. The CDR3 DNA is TGTGCCAGCAGCCGTTCAGGGGGAAATCAGCCCCAGCATTTT.

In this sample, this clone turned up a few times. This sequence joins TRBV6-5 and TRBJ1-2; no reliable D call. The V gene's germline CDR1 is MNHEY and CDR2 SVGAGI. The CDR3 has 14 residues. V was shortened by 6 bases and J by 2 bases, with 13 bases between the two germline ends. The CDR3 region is CASRVRTENYGYTF. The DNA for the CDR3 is TGTGCCAGCAGGGTCCGGACGGAAAACTATGGCTACACCTTC.

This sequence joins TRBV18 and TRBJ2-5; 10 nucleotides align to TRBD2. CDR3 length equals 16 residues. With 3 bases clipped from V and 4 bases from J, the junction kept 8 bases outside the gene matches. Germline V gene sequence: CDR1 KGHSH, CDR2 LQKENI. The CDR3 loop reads CASSPKRGGSSETQYF. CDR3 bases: TGTGCCAGCTCACCTAAGCGGGGGGGCTCGTCAGAGACCCAGTACTTC.

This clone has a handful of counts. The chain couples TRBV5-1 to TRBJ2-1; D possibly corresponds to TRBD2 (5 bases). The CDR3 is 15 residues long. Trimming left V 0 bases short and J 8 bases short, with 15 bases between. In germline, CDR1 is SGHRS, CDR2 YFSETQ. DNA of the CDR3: TGCGCCAGCAGCTTGGAGGGTAGGAGGATCGATGAGCAGTTCTTC. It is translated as CASSLEGRRIDEQFF. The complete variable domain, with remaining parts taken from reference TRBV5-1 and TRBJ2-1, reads KAGVTQTPRYLIKTRGQQVTLSCSPISGHRSVSWYQQTPGQGLQFLFEYFSETQRNKGNFPGRFSGRQFSNSRSEMNVSTLELGDSALYLCASSLEGRRIDEQFFGPGTRLTVL.

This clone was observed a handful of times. The CDR3 reads CASTPQGEGTDTQYF. CDR3 in DNA: TGTGCCAGCACCCCCCAGGGGGAAGGGACAGATACGCAGTATTTT. The gene calls are TRBV6-6 and TRBJ2-3; TRBD1 matches 7 bases. V shed 7 bases and J 3 bases; nucleotides not matched to a gene: 10. This CDR3 spans 15 amino acids. Germline-derived CDR1 and CDR2 are MNHNY and SVGAGI (reference sequence).

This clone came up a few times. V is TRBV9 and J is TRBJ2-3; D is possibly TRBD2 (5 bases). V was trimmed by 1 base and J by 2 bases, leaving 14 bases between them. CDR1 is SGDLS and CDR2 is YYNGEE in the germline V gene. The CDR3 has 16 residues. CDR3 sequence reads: CASSVLGSGSTDTQYF. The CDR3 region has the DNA TGTGCCAGCAGCGTATTAGGGAGCGGATCCACAGATACGCAGTATTTT.

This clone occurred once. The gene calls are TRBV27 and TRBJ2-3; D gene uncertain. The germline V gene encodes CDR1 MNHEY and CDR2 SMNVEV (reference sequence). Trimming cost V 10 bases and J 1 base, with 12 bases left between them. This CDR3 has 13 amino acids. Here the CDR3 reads CATYTKRTDTQYF. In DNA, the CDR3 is TGTGCCACCTACACAAAACGCACAGATACGCAGTATTTT.

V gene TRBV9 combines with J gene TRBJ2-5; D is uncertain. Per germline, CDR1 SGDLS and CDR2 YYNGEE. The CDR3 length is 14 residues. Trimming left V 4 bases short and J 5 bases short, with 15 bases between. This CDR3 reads CASSPRGTLETQYF. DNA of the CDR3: TGTGCCAGCAGCCCGCGCGGTACCCTTGAGACCCAGTACTTC. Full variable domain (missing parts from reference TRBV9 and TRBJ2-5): DSGVTQTPKHLITATGQRVTLRCSPRSGDLSVYWYQQSLDQGLQFLIQYYNGEERAKGNILERFSAQQFPDLHSELNLSSLELGDSALYFCASSPRGTLETQYFGPGTRLLVL.

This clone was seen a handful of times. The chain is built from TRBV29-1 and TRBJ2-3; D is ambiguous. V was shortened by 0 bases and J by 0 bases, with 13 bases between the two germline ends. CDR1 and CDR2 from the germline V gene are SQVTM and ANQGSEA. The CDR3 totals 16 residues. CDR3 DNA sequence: TGCAGCGTTGAAGATCGCCTCACTTCAAGCACAGATACGCAGTATTTT. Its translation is CSVEDRLTSSTDTQYF.

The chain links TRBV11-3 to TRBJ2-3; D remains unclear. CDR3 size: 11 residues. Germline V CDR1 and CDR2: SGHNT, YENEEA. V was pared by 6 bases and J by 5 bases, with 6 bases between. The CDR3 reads CASSPGDTQYF. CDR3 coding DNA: TGTGCCAGCAGTCCGGGAGATACGCAGTATTTT.

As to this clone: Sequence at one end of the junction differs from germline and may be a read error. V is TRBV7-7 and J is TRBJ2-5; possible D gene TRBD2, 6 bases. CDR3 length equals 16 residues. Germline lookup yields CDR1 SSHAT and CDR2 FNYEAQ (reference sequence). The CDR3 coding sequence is TGTGCTAGCAGCTTAGGGAACAGCGGGCCACTGGAGACCCAGTACTTC. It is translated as CASSLGNSGPLETQYF.

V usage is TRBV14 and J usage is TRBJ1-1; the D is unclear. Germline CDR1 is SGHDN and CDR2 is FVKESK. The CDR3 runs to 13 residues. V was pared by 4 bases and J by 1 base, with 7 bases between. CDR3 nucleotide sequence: TGTGCCAGCAGCCCCAACAGGAACACTGAAGCTTTCTTT. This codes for CASSPNRNTEAFF.

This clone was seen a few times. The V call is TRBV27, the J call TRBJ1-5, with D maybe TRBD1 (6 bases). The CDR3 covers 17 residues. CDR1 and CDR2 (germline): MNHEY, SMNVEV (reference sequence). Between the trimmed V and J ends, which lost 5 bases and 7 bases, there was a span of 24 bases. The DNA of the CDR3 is TGTGCCAGCAGTCCCCGGCGGGGGCTCGTAGGTTCCCAGCCCCAGCATTTT. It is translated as CASSPRRGLVGSQPQHF.

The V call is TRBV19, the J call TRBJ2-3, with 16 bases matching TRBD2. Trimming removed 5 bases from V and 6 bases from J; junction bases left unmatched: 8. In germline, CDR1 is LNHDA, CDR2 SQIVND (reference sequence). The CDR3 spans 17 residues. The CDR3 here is CASSSGTSGRGADTQYF. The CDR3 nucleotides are TGTGCCAGTAGTTCTGGGACTAGCGGGAGGGGCGCGGATACGCAGTATTTT.

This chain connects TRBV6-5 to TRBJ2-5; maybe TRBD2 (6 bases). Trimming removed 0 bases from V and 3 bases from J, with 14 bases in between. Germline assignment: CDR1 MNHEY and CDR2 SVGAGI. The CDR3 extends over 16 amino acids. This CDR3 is CASSYSSGLGEETQYF. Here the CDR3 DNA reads TGTGCCAGCAGTTACTCGTCGGGACTGGGCGAAGAGACCCAGTACTTC.

The CDR3 nucleotides read TGTGCCAGCAGCTTGGGGGTCAACTCTGGAAACACCATATATTTT. Its protein product is CASSLGVNSGNTIYF. The chain has TRBV11-3 and TRBJ1-3; tentative D call: TRBD1 (5 bases). CDR1 SGHNT and CDR2 YENEEA come from the germline V gene. Trimming pared 3 bases from V and 0 bases from J, leaving 9 bases between. There are 15 residues in the CDR3. The full variable domain, rest sourced from reference TRBV11-3 and TRBJ1-3, is EAGVVQSPRYKIIEKKQPVAFWCNPISGHNTLYWYLQNLGQGPELLIRYENEEAVDDSQLPKDRFSAERLKGVDSTLKIQPAELGDSAVYLCASSLGVNSGNTIYFGEGSWLTVV.

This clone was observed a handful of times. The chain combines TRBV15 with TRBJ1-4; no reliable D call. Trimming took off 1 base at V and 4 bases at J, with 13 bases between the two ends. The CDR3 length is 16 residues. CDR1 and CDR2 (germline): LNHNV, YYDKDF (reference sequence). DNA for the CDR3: TGTGCCACCAGCAGAGGAGAAGGGAGCATTAATGAAAAACTGTTTTTT. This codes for CATSRGEGSINEKLFF.

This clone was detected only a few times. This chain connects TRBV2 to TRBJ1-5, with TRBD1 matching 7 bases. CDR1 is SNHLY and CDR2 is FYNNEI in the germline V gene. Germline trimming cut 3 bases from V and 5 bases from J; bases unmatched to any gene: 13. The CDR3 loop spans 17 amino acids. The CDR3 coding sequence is TGTGCCAGCAGTGATCGACAGGGAAAAATCCGGGATCAGCCCCAGCATTTT. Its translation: CASSDRQGKIRDQPQHF.

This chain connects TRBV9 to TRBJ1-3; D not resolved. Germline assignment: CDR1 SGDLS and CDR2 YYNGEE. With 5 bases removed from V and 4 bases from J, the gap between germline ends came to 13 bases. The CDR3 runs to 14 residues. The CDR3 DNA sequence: TGTGCCAGCAGTGCGGGGTCCGGCGGAAACACCATATATTTT. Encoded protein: CASSAGSGGNTIYF.

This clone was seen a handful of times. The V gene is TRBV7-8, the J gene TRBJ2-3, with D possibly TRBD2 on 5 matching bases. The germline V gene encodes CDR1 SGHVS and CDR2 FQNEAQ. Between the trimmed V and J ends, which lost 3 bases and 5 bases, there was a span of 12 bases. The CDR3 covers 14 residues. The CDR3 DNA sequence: TGTGCCAGCAGCTTTCCCCCTGCGGGAGATACGCAGTATTTT. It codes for CASSFPPAGDTQYF.